These 4 T cell receptor beta chains originate from one sample sequenced in a study of blood T cell repertoires in COVID-19 (TCRdb year 2020). Preparation of the library involved the immunoSEQ multiplex PCR assay. This is the immuneACCESS table as TCRdb keeps it, with only in-frame sequences that have V and J called. A part of the clones is gone; compared with another copy, unresolved V genes explain less than half, and the rest is unexplained. A total of about 160,000 clones appear in this sample, more than 65% of them only once. The ten biggest clones cover around 5.1% of the sample. The source material was PBMCs or T cells enriched from blood (not recorded which). The receptor source for this set is a woman in her 40s with acute COVID-19.

The chain couples TRBV5-6 to TRBJ2-7; 8 bases are shared with TRBD2. The V and J ends lost 4 bases and 3 bases, in that order; junction bases with no gene match: 9. CDR3 size: 15 residues. Germline V gene lookup returns CDR1 SGHDT and CDR2 YYEEEE. CDR3 in amino acids: CASSPTGTRFYEQYF. CDR3 coding DNA: TGTGCCAGCAGCCCTACCGGGACTAGATTCTACGAGCAGTACTTC.

This chain uses TRBV10-1 with TRBJ2-7; 12 bases map to TRBD2. The V and J ends lost 10 bases and 1 base, in that order; junction bases with no gene match: 8. The CDR3 has 15 residues. Germline V gives CDR1 WNHNN, CDR2 SYGVQD (reference sequence). CDR3 bases: TGCGCCACCGATCGGACTAGCGGGATTTCCTACGAGCAGTACGTC. Translated, it gives CATDRTSGISYEQYV.

This chain uses TRBV7-8 with TRBJ2-3; 7 bases align to TRBD2. The CDR3 length is 14 residues. Per germline, CDR1 SGHVS and CDR2 FQNEAQ. V shed 2 bases, J shed 7 bases, and the junction held 6 bases outside the gene matches. In DNA, the CDR3 is TGTGCCAGCAGCTTAACGAGCGGGGCAAATACGCAGTATTTT. Its translation: CASSLTSGANTQYF.

The rearrangement links TRBV12-3 or TRBV12-4 to TRBJ2-7; a possible D gene is TRBD2 (5 bases). V was shortened by 6 bases and J by 6 bases, with 15 bases between the two germline ends. The CDR3 contains 13 residues. CDR3 coding DNA: TGTGCCAGCAGCCCTTGGCGGGCGGGCGAGCAGTACTTC. This sequence encodes CASSPWRAGEQYF.